A single sample is the source of the 26 T cell receptor beta chains below, sequenced in a study of control samples from healthy donors and cancer patients. Assay used: immunoSEQ multiplex PCR; TCRdb lists only in-frame clones, some missing. The sample contains about 170,000 clones, over 85% of which appear only once. Sequenced sample: blood. These receptors all stem from a woman aged 60-75 years in good health.

This clone came up once. This rearrangement joins TRBV5-1 to TRBJ2-7; 10 bases match TRBD2. The V and J ends lost 3 bases and 3 bases, in that order; junction bases with no gene match: 3. Germline loops: CDR1 SGHRS, CDR2 YFSETQ. This CDR3 comprises 14 residues. For the CDR3, the DNA is TGCGCCAGCAGCTGGACTAGCGGTAACTACGAGCAGTACTTC. It translates to CASSWTSGNYEQYF. Supplemented by reference TRBV5-1 and TRBJ2-7, the full variable domain reads KAGVTQTPRYLIKTRGQQVTLSCSPISGHRSVSWYQQTPGQGLQFLFEYFSETQRNKGNFPGRFSGRQFSNSRSEMNVSTLELGDSALYLCASSWTSGNYEQYFGPGTRLTVT.

Notes on this clone: The same CDR3 can be traced to other DNA sequences in this sample. This chain uses TRBV5-4 with TRBJ1-1; D gene uncertain. Germline lookup yields CDR1 SGHNT and CDR2 YYREEE (reference sequence). This CDR3 region has 13 residues. The V end lost 2 bases, the J end lost 1 base, and 6 bases lay between the germline ends. DNA of the CDR3: TGTGCCAGCAGCTTAGGATCGAACACTGAAGCTTTCTTT. Its protein product is CASSLGSNTEAFF.

This chain connects TRBV6-7 to TRBJ1-5, with 7 positions matching TRBD1. TRBV6-7 qualifies as an ORF whose function is uncertain. Trimming took 6 bases from V and 5 from J; bases not matched to a gene: 10. The CDR3 runs 15 residues. The CDR3: CASRVVRDSYQPQHF. The CDR3 coding sequence is TGTGCCAGCAGAGTAGTGAGGGACAGCTATCAGCCCCAGCATTTT.

This clone was detected once. This rearrangement joins TRBV12-3 or TRBV12-4 to TRBJ2-2; D is uncertain. This CDR3 contains 13 residues. Trimming removed 4 bases from V and 9 bases from J, with 12 bases in between. The CDR3 DNA sequence: TGTGCCAGCAGTTCCCGGACCGGCCGGGAGCTGTTTTTT. Translated, it gives CASSSRTGRELFF.

J is TRBJ1-1 and V is TRBV14; D is uncertain. V was clipped by 0 bases and J by 1 base, with 9 bases between them. CDR1 is SGHDN and CDR2 is FVKESK in the germline V gene. This CDR3 spans 15 amino acids. CDR3 loop: CASSQDQRRNTEAFF. CDR3 in DNA: TGTGCCAGCAGCCAAGATCAACGGAGGAACACTGAAGCTTTCTTT.

The chain joins TRBV5-1 to TRBJ2-7; possibly TRBD1 for D (6 bases). Per the germline V gene, CDR1 is SGHRS and CDR2 is YFSETQ. Trimming took 6 bases from V and 2 from J, leaving 18 bases between them. This CDR3 is built from 15 residues. CDR3 sequence reads: CASTLTPGQTYEQYF. CDR3 nucleotide sequence: TGCGCCAGCACCCTAACACCGGGACAAACCTACGAGCAGTACTTC. The variable domain in full, with the rest retrieved from reference TRBV5-1 and TRBJ2-7, is KAGVTQTPRYLIKTRGQQVTLSCSPISGHRSVSWYQQTPGQGLQFLFEYFSETQRNKGNFPGRFSGRQFSNSRSEMNVSTLELGDSALYLCASTLTPGQTYEQYFGPGTRLTVT.

V is TRBV7-2 and J is TRBJ2-1; TRBD2 might be the D (6 bases). V gave up 4 bases and J gave up 4 bases, with 20 bases separating them. The length of the CDR3 is 17 residues. Germline CDR1 SGHTA, CDR2 FQGNSA. The CDR3 loop reads CASSSFRDLKGYNEQFF. The CDR3, as DNA: TGTGCCAGCAGCTCTTTTCGGGACTTAAAGGGGTACAATGAGCAGTTCTTC.

The V call is TRBV18, the J call TRBJ2-3, with D unresolved. This CDR3 contains 14 residues. The germline V gene has CDR1 KGHSH and CDR2 LQKENI. Trimming cost V 3 bases and J 0 bases, with 7 bases left between them. CDR3 protein: CASSPLTSTDTQYF. The CDR3 DNA follows: TGTGCCAGCTCACCCCTGACTAGCACAGATACGCAGTATTTT.

The gene calls are TRBV25-1 and TRBJ1-2; 10 nucleotides match TRBD1. Per germline, CDR1 MGHDK and CDR2 SYGVNS. The CDR3 spans 15 residues. The J segment lost 3 bases and the V segment lost 10 bases, leaving 11 bases of the junction unmatched. The CDR3 DNA reads TGTGCCAAGAATGGGATGGGACAGGGGTACTATGGCTACACCTTC. Translated: CAKNGMGQGYYGYTF.

The V gene is TRBV12-5, the J gene TRBJ2-1; perhaps TRBD2 as D (6 bases). Per germline, CDR1 LGHNT and CDR2 FRNRAP. The CDR3 covers 17 residues. Trimming removed 1 base at V and 2 bases at J, with 15 bases between. This CDR3 is CASGLAPGSGTYNEQFF. The CDR3 DNA reads as TGTGCTAGTGGTTTGGCCCCGGGTAGCGGCACCTACAATGAGCAGTTCTTC.

The rearrangement uses TRBV9 and TRBJ1-6, with D possibly being TRBD1 (5 bases). The CDR3 loop spans 15 amino acids. V dropped 0 bases and J dropped 8 bases, with 12 bases sitting between them. CDR1 and CDR2 from the germline V gene are SGDLS and YYNGEE. CDR3 in DNA: TGTGCCAGCAGCGTAGCCGGGACGAGGGATTCACCCCTCCACTTT. This encodes CASSVAGTRDSPLHF.

The CDR3 bases are TGTGCCAGCAGCTTGGTCGTGACTAGCGGGAGCGAGCAGTACTTC. Its translation is CASSLVVTSGSEQYF. The V call is TRBV5-4, the J call TRBJ2-7, with TRBD2 identical over 12 bases. The V gene's germline CDR1 is SGHNT and CDR2 YYREEE (reference sequence). The CDR3 is made up of 15 amino acids. The trim removed 0 bases at V and 6 bases at J, leaving 4 bases unmatched.

V gene TRBV11-2 combines with J gene TRBJ1-2; D call uncertain. Trimming took 1 base from V and 6 from J, leaving 15 bases between them. Germline V gene sequence: CDR1 SGHAT, CDR2 FQNNGV. This CDR3 region has 15 residues. CDR3 in amino acids: CASSLVRSGYDGYTF. The CDR3 coding sequence is TGTGCCAGCAGCTTAGTTAGGTCGGGGTACGATGGCTACACCTTC.

The V call is TRBV24-1, the J call TRBJ1-6; D call uncertain. Per germline, CDR1 KGHDR and CDR2 SFDVKD. V was shortened by 10 bases and J by 6 bases, with 18 bases between the two germline ends. CDR3 size: 15 residues. The CDR3 protein is CATLQTRESNSPLHF. The CDR3 DNA reads as TGTGCCACTTTACAAACCCGGGAATCTAATTCACCCCTCCACTTT.

The chain joins TRBV4-1 to TRBJ1-2, with TRBD1 matching over 8 bases. In germline, CDR1 is MGHRA, CDR2 YSYEKL. The V segment lost 4 bases and the J segment 2 bases; nucleotides outside the gene matches: 9. CDR3 length: 16 amino acids. The CDR3 region is CASSRPGTGNNYGYTF. CDR3 nucleotide sequence: TGCGCCAGCAGCCGCCCCGGGACAGGCAACAACTATGGCTACACCTTC.

The J gene is TRBJ2-2, the V gene TRBV6-5, with D perhaps TRBD2 (5 bases). The V gene lost 7 bases and the J gene lost 7 bases, with 16 bases spanning the gap. CDR1 is MNHEY and CDR2 is SVGAGI in the germline V gene. CDR3 length equals 14 residues. The CDR3 DNA reads TGTGCCAGCACCCATAGCGTATCAGGCGGGGAGCTGTTTTTT. Its translation is CASTHSVSGGELFF.

A remark on this clone: A read error may produce the germline difference seen at one junction end. Within the sample, other DNA sequences also encode this same CDR3. J is TRBJ1-6 and V is TRBV27; weak D call: TRBD1 (6 bases). CDR1 MNHEY and CDR2 SMNVEV come from the germline V gene (reference sequence). The CDR3 length is 14 residues. CDR3 bases: TGTGCCAGCACTACAGGGTTTGATAATTCGCCCCTCCACTTT. Translated, it gives CASTTGFDNSPLHF.

As concerns this clone: The conserved closing phenylalanine or tryptophan is absent in this CDR3, likely reflecting a read error. It is unclear where the CDR3 begins or ends on the DNA, so no DNA is shown, and the CDR3 is as TCRdb lists it. The chain is built from TRBV11-2 and TRBJ1-1; the table names TRBD1, a call not compared with the DNA. Both ends counted, the CDR3 spans 11 residues. Germline-derived CDR1 and CDR2 are SGHAT and FQNNGV. The CDR3 loop is CASSLGEGAAY.

The CDR3 DNA follows: TGTGCCAGTAGTATTCCCAGGAACAATCAGCCCCAGCATTTT. This gives the protein CASSIPRNNQPQHF. The V gene is TRBV19, the J gene TRBJ1-5; D gene ambiguous. V lost 3 bases, J lost 3 bases, and 9 bases lay in between. Germline CDR1 is LNHDA and CDR2 is SQIVND (reference sequence). The length of the CDR3 is 14 residues.

This clone showed up just a few times. This chain links TRBV16 with TRBJ2-1; 9 bases fit TRBD1. Germline trimming cut 4 bases from V and 1 base from J; bases unmatched to any gene: 2. CDR3 length: 15 amino acids. Germline CDR1 reads KGHSY; CDR2 reads FQNENV. The CDR3 DNA sequence: TGTGCCAGCAGCCGGGGACAGGGATCCTACAATGAGCAGTTCTTC. It is translated as CASSRGQGSYNEQFF.

J is TRBJ1-3 and V is TRBV12-2. TRBV12-2 counts as a pseudogene. The CDR3 runs 15 residues. This CDR3 reads CASRLVNLVGNTIYF. In DNA, the CDR3 is TGTGCAAGTCGCTTAGTAAACTTGGTCGGAAACACCATATATTTT.

The V and J genes are TRBV7-3 and TRBJ2-5, with D unresolved. The CDR3 is made up of 15 amino acids. With 2 bases removed from V and 0 bases from J, the gap between germline ends came to 10 bases. CDR1 and CDR2 from the germline V gene are SGHTA and FQGTGA. In DNA form, the CDR3 reads TGTGCCAGCAGCTTAGACGGACGGGACCAAGAGACCCAGTACTTC. It codes for CASSLDGRDQETQYF.

This chain links TRBV19 with TRBJ2-5, with D unresolved. Germline V CDR1 and CDR2: LNHDA, SQIVND (reference sequence). V lost 3 bases and J 5 bases, leaving 7 bases between the germline ends. The CDR3 extends over 12 amino acids. CDR3: CASSMAEETQYF. DNA for the CDR3: TGTGCCAGTAGTATGGCTGAGGAGACCCAGTACTTC.

V usage is TRBV5-1 and J usage is TRBJ2-6, with D tentatively TRBD1 or TRBD2 (5 bases each). The CDR3 is 13 residues long. V was shortened by 4 bases and J by 13 bases, with 15 bases between the two germline ends. In germline, CDR1 is SGHRS, CDR2 YFSETQ. The CDR3 loop reads CASSDGDGQVLTF. The CDR3 DNA follows: TGCGCCAGCAGCGACGGGGACGGCCAGGTCCTGACTTTC.

The chain joins TRBV6-6 to TRBJ1-4, with D possibly being TRBD1 (5 bases). Germline lookup yields CDR1 MNHNY and CDR2 SVGAGI (reference sequence). This CDR3 spans 14 amino acids. The V end was cut by 6 bases, the J end by 3 bases, with 11 bases between. This CDR3 reads CASSRQHPNEKLFF. CDR3 nucleotide sequence: TGTGCCAGCAGCCGACAGCATCCTAATGAAAAACTGTTTTTT.

The chain links TRBV2 to TRBJ1-1, with D possibly being TRBD1 (6 bases). Germline V CDR1 and CDR2: SNHLY, FYNNEI. With 3 bases removed from V and 6 bases from J, the gap between germline ends came to 11 bases. This CDR3 is 13 amino acids long. This CDR3 is CASSDRGRAEAFF. The CDR3 DNA follows: TGTGCCAGCAGTGACAGGGGTAGGGCTGAAGCTTTCTTT.